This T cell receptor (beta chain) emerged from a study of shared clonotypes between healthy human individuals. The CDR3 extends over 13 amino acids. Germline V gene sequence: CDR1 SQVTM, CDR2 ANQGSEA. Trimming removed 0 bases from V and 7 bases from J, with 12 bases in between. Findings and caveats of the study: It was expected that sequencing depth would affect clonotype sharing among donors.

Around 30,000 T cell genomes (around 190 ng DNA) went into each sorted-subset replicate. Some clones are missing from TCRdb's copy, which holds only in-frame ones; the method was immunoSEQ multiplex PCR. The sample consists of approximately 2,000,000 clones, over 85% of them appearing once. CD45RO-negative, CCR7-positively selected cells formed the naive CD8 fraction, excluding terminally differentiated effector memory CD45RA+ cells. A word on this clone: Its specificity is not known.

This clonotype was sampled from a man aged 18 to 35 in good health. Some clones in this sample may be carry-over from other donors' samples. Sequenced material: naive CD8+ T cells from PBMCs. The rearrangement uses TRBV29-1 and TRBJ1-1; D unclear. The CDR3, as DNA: TGCAGCGTTGAAGACACAGACCCCCTTGAAGCTTTCTTT. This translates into CSVEDTDPLEAFF. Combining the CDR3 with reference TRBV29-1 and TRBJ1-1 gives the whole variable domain SAVISQKPSRDICQRGTSLTIQCQVDSQVTMMFWYRQQPGQSLTLIATANQGSEATYESGFVIDKFPISRPNLTFSTLTVSNMSPEDSSIYLCSVEDTDPLEAFFGQGTRLTVV.